A single TCR beta chain is shown here with its context. Its antigen is undetermined. The data stem from a study of T-cell memory formation after mild COVID-19. Study in general: Largely donor-specific sequence clusters came from a couple of donors.

The authors produced TCR alpha and TCR beta cDNA libraries with sample barcodes and UMIs by 5'RACE using constant-segment primers. TCRdb re-called the 5' RACE reads with MiXCR, one entry per CDR3 protein. The sample includes 470,000 or so distinct CDR3 sequences, 15% to 20% of them seen just once. General study results and limits: A balance of CD4 and CD8 characterized clones contracting day 15 to 85, whereas later expanders leaned CD4+.

V was pared by 3 bases and J by 0 bases, with 10 bases of the junction left unmatched. Germline V gene lookup returns CDR1 SGDLS and CDR2 YYNGEE. The CDR3 is 18 residues long. V and J are TRBV9 and TRBJ2-3, with 10 bases fitting TRBD2. The material sequenced was PBMCs or a T cell subset sorted from them (not recorded which). The clonotype originates from an adult woman who had mild COVID-19 (a few samples of this study predate the infection). Cell type and time point are not known. Here the CDR3 DNA reads TGTGCCAGCAGCGCCACTAGCGGGAACCTAGCTAGCACAGATACGCAGTATTTT. It yields the protein CASSATSGNLASTDTQYF.